The 25 T cell receptor beta chains reported below all come from one sample, sequenced in a study of post-analysis software for immune sequencing data. Findings and limits, study-wide: Patients carried a handful of TRBV segments more frequently than controls did, and TRBV5-6, TRBV5-1 and TRBV20-1 were among them.

These receptors have no identified antigens. Unique molecular identifiers had been added to the TCR beta cDNA libraries. TCRdb analysed the PCR reads with MiXCR anew, one entry per CDR3 protein. The sample shows about 810,000 distinct CDR3 sequences, approximately 57% of them seen only once. What was sequenced was blood. The receptors were gathered from a girl between 10 and 17 years old with multiple sclerosis.

V usage is TRBV6-6 and J usage is TRBJ1-2, with D unclear. The CDR3 is 15 residues long. The V gene lost 2 bases and the J gene lost 5 bases, with 15 bases spanning the gap. In germline, CDR1 is MNHNY, CDR2 SVGAGI (reference sequence). CDR3 nucleotide sequence: TGTGCCAGCAGTTACAAAGCAGTCGAGCTGTATGGCTACACCTTC. Translated, it gives CASSYKAVELYGYTF.

This clonotype was recorded once. The rearrangement uses TRBV5-1 and TRBJ1-4; maybe TRBD1 (6 bases). The V end was cut by 3 bases, the J end by 4 bases, with 19 bases between. This CDR3 has 17 amino acids. The germline gives CDR1 SGHRS, CDR2 YFSETQ. The CDR3 DNA follows: TGCGCCAGCAGCTACCACTTGGACAGCTCTCATAATGAAAAACTGTTTTTT. Its protein is CASSYHLDSSHNEKLFF.

The V gene is TRBV29-1, the J gene TRBJ2-1; D perhaps matches TRBD2 (6 bases). Germline V gene lookup returns CDR1 SQVTM and CDR2 ANQGSEA. V was cut by 0 bases and J by 2 bases, with 20 bases left in between. The CDR3 covers 18 residues. Here the CDR3 reads CSVEDQGSGTGPYNEQFF. The CDR3 region has the DNA TGCAGCGTTGAAGATCAAGGTAGCGGAACCGGTCCCTACAATGAGCAGTTCTTC.

The chain uses TRBV9 and TRBJ2-7; D ambiguous. Judging by the DNA end, TRBJ2-4 fits better; the J call may be wrong. Germline V lookup: CDR1 SGDLS, CDR2 YYNGEE. The CDR3 is made up of 16 amino acids. In nucleotides, the CDR3 is TGTGCCAGCAGCGTAGATCCACAACTAGCCAAAAACATTCAGTACTTC. Its translation: CASSVDPQLAKNIQYF.

This sequence joins TRBV6-2 or TRBV6-3 and TRBJ2-4; 8 bases align to TRBD1. The V and J ends lost 0 bases and 8 bases, in that order; junction bases with no gene match: 6. The CDR3 contains 15 residues. Germline V gives CDR1 MNHEY, CDR2 SVGEGT. CDR3 coding DNA: TGTGCCAGCAGTTACTCGACAGGGGCCCGGGACATTCAGTACTTC. This codes for CASSYSTGARDIQYF.

The chain is built from TRBV18 and TRBJ1-2; D gene ambiguous. CDR1 KGHSH and CDR2 LQKENI come from the germline V gene. Deletions cut 6 bases from V and 4 bases from J, with 18 bases between. The CDR3 length is 15 residues. Written as DNA, the CDR3 is TGTGCCAGCTCTCCGGGCCTCGCAGAGATCTATGGCTACACCTTC. Translation: CASSPGLAEIYGYTF.

The rearrangement uses TRBV2 and TRBJ2-3; D remains unclear. Deletions cut 9 bases from V and 8 bases from J, with 9 bases between. CDR3 size: 10 residues. From germline, CDR1 is SNHLY and CDR2 FYNNEI. This CDR3 is CASERVTQYF. The CDR3 DNA sequence: TGTGCCAGTGAACGAGTTACGCAGTATTTT.

The V call is TRBV6-5, the J call TRBJ2-7; D is possibly TRBD1 (5 bases). The V and J ends lost 5 bases and 3 bases respectively, with 14 bases between them. Germline values: CDR1 MNHEY, CDR2 SVGAGI. The CDR3 loop spans 14 amino acids. The CDR3 sequence is CASSRRAGNYEQYF. CDR3 DNA: TGTGCCAGCAGTCGCAGGGCCGGCAACTACGAGCAGTACTTC.

The V and J genes are TRBV29-1 and TRBJ2-5; 13 bases agree with TRBD2. CDR1 is SQVTM, CDR2 ANQGSEA, per germline. Losses at the gene ends were 1 base for V and 4 bases for J; bases not matched to a gene: 3. The CDR3 spans 15 residues. CDR3 sequence reads: CSVEGTSGSPETQYF. CDR3 nucleotides: TGCAGCGTTGAAGGGACTAGCGGGAGCCCAGAGACCCAGTACTTC.

Only a few counts were recorded for this clonotype. The V and J genes are TRBV24-1 and TRBJ2-3; D possibly corresponds to TRBD2 (6 bases). Per germline, CDR1 KGHDR and CDR2 SFDVKD. Trimming shortened V by 9 bases and J by 2 bases, and 14 bases separated the two germline ends. This CDR3 comprises 14 residues. The chain's CDR3 is CATGQGGNTDTQYF. The CDR3 DNA sequence: TGTGCCACCGGGCAGGGAGGCAACACAGATACGCAGTATTTT.

This clonotype was recorded many times. This chain links TRBV20-1 with TRBJ2-5; D ambiguous. The germline V gene has CDR1 DFQATT and CDR2 SNEGSKA (reference sequence). V was clipped by 6 bases and J by 4 bases, with 12 bases between them. The CDR3 runs 12 residues. CDR3 sequence reads: CSAAGDVETQYF. Here the CDR3 DNA reads TGCAGTGCCGCTGGGGATGTAGAGACCCAGTACTTC.

V and J are TRBV6-4 and TRBJ2-1; weak D call: TRBD2 (6 bases). Germline V gene sequence: CDR1 MRHNA, CDR2 SNTAGT. This CDR3 has 16 amino acids. V dropped 3 bases and J dropped 7 bases, with 19 bases sitting between them. The CDR3 reads CASSEVGTGVRNEQFF. DNA for the CDR3: TGTGCCAGCAGTGAGGTGGGGACGGGAGTTAGGAATGAGCAGTTCTTC.

This clonotype was seen a handful of times. The V gene is TRBV2, the J gene TRBJ2-5, with no clear D. This CDR3 is built from 14 residues. CDR1 is SNHLY and CDR2 is FYNNEI in the germline V gene. Trimming took off 6 bases at V and 4 bases at J, with 15 bases between the two ends. The CDR3, as DNA: TGTGCCAGCAGCCTTCTGACCTCTTCAGAGACCCAGTACTTC. Residues: CASSLLTSSETQYF. The full variable domain, rest sourced from reference TRBV2 and TRBJ2-5, is EPEVTQTPSHQVTQMGQEVILRCVPISNHLYFYWYRQILGQKVEFLVSFYNNEISEKSEIFDDQFSVERPDGSNFTLKIRSTKLEDSAMYFCASSLLTSSETQYFGPGTRLLVL.

The V and J genes are TRBV28 and TRBJ2-3; D unclear. The germline gives CDR1 MDHEN, CDR2 SYDVKM. V was shortened by 3 bases and J by 1 base, with 14 bases between the two germline ends. The CDR3 loop spans 16 amino acids. CDR3 protein: CASSLSWWSGTDTQYF. DNA for the CDR3: TGTGCCAGCAGTTTGTCTTGGTGGTCAGGCACAGATACGCAGTATTTT.

The V gene is TRBV7-9, the J gene TRBJ2-4; 8 bases are shared with TRBD1. The end of the DNA is better explained by TRBJ2-5, so the J call may be wrong. The CDR3 extends over 15 amino acids. Germline loops: CDR1 SEHNR, CDR2 FQNEAQ (reference sequence). CDR3 nucleotide sequence: TGTGCCAGCAGCGCCGACAGGGGACTTCAAGAGACCCAGTACTTC. Amino acids: CASSADRGLQETQYF.

The chain is built from TRBV5-1 and TRBJ2-4; the D is unclear. TRBJ2-7 matches the DNA end more closely, so the J call is doubtful. The CDR3 runs to 14 residues. Germline loops: CDR1 SGHRS, CDR2 YFSETQ. CDR3: CASSSDGQSYEQYF. The CDR3 DNA reads as TGCGCCAGCAGCTCGGACGGTCAGAGCTACGAGCAGTACTTC.

The chain recombines TRBV29-1 with TRBJ2-7; the D call may be TRBD1 or TRBD2 (5 bases each). Germline CDR1 and CDR2: SQVTM and ANQGSEA. The CDR3 has 13 residues. The germline V and J ends were trimmed by 0 bases and 10 bases, with 16 bases remaining between them. This CDR3 reads CSVEDRPGAFQYF. DNA of the CDR3: TGCAGCGTTGAAGATCGGCCCGGGGCATTTCAGTACTTC.

This clonotype showed up just a few times. The chain recombines TRBV7-9 with TRBJ2-5, with 7 bases lining up with TRBD2. The J call may be in error: the DNA end matches TRBJ2-7 better. Germline lookup yields CDR1 SEHNR and CDR2 FQNEAQ (reference sequence). The CDR3 has 13 residues. The CDR3 region has the DNA TGTGCCAGCGGGCGGGCGGGGGTCAACGAGCAGTACTTC. Protein product: CASGRAGVNEQYF.

This clonotype was observed a handful of times. This may be a read error: a much more frequent sequence differs by one nucleotide. The chain links TRBV28 to TRBJ2-3; TRBD2 matches at 10 bases. From germline, CDR1 is MDHEN and CDR2 SYDVKM. The CDR3 is 16 amino acids. V was pared by 6 bases and J by 4 bases, with 10 bases of the junction left unmatched. The CDR3 DNA follows: TGTGCCAGCAGAGCCGGACTAGCGGTTAGCGCAGATACGCAGTATTTT. Translation: CASRAGLAVSADTQYF.

The CDR3 nucleotides read TGTGCTAGTGGTTCCAGGACTAGTAACACTGAAGCTTTCTTT. It specifies CASGSRTSNTEAFF. The chain carries TRBV12-5 and TRBJ1-1; no reliable D call. Trimming pared 4 bases from V and 2 bases from J, leaving 11 bases between. CDR3 size: 14 residues. In germline, CDR1 is LGHNT, CDR2 FRNRAP.

This clonotype was recorded a few times. Here the CDR3 reads CSVQPIGGTDTQYF. The DNA for the CDR3 is TGCAGCGTCCAGCCAATAGGAGGCACAGATACGCAGTATTTT. The rearrangement joins TRBV29-1 to TRBJ2-3, with D hard to call. The CDR3 has 14 amino acids. V dropped 6 bases and J dropped 1 base, with 14 bases sitting between them. Germline lookup yields CDR1 SQVTM and CDR2 ANQGSEA.

The chain recombines TRBV12-3 or TRBV12-4 with TRBJ1-1; D is unclear. V gave up 3 bases and J gave up 8 bases, with 16 bases separating them. The CDR3 loop spans 14 amino acids. The CDR3 nucleotides are TGTGCCAGCAGTTTTGGCTCAAGGCGACCCGAAGCTTTCTTT. Translated: CASSFGSRRPEAFF.

Only a few counts were recorded for this clonotype. The V gene is TRBV18, the J gene TRBJ2-1, with unresolved D. Germline V gene lookup returns CDR1 KGHSH and CDR2 LQKENI. The V gene lost 2 bases and the J gene lost 8 bases, with 7 bases spanning the gap. This CDR3 is built from 12 residues. The CDR3 nucleotides read TGTGCCAGCTCACCAACGCCCGATGAGCAGTTCTTC. Translated, it gives CASSPTPDEQFF.

This rearrangement joins TRBV6-5 to TRBJ1-2; D remains ambiguous. V lost 5 bases to trimming and J lost 0 bases, with 13 bases between them. This CDR3 comprises 15 residues. Germline-derived CDR1 and CDR2 are MNHEY and SVGAGI. In nucleotides, the CDR3 is TGTGCCAGCAGTGAGTCTCTGATAACTAACTATGGCTACACCTTC. Amino acid sequence: CASSESLITNYGYTF.

Details on this clonotype: One end of the junction is discordant with germline, which a read error may explain. The chain combines TRBV7-6 with TRBJ2-6; D possibly matches TRBD1 or TRBD2 (5 bases each). In germline, CDR1 is SGHVS, CDR2 FNYEAQ. The CDR3 is 16 residues long. CDR3 DNA sequence: TGTGCCAGCAGCTCTAGGACTTCCTCTGGGGCCAACGCCCTGACTTTC. Translated, it gives CASSSRTSSGANALTF.